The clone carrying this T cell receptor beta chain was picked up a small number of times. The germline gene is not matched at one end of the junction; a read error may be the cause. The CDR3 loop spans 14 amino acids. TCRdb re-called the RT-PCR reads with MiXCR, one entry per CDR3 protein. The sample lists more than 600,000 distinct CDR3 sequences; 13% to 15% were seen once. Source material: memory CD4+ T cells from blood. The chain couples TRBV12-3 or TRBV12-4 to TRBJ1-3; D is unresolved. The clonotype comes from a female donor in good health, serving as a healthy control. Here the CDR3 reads CASGPGSSGNTLYF. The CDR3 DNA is TGTGCCAGCGGTCCCGGCAGCTCTGGAAACACCTTATATTTT.